This T cell receptor (beta chain) was documented in a study of blood T cells in healthy people across ages (dated by TCRdb to the mid-2010s). About the study as a whole: In model experiments, template switching captured roughly one uniquely barcoded TCR beta cDNA molecule for every two T cells. To avoid experimental bias, donors of different ages were distributed randomly across sequencing lanes. For two donors (one aged 18 to 30 and one aged 80 or older), the study analyzed two additional independent replicas of 1 million unique cDNA reads from the same blood draw. The donors were split into four age groups: young (average about 15 years), middle-aged (39), aged (approximately 60) and long-lived (roughly 86). The study measured age-related changes in TCR beta repertoire diversity using deep sequencing normalized with unique cDNA molecular identifiers.

Libraries were built with 5' RACE. Sequencing instrument: Illumina HiSeq 2500. The second PCR ran for roughly 7 to 11 cycles and used a J-beta primer mix along with a sample-barcoded 5' primer. A template-switch 5' adaptor carrying 12 random nucleotides introduced a unique molecular identifier onto each TCR beta cDNA molecule. Each sample yielded at least 2.5 million CDR3-containing paired-end reads. All of the RNA was converted into first-strand cDNA using the Mint cDNA synthesis kit, with a TRBC-specific oligonucleotide serving as the primer. All cDNA was treated with uracil-DNA glycosylase and then went through a first 18-cycle PCR with the universal primers M1SS and BC2_uni_R. The paper's data handling went like this. Normalization of each sample was performed by random selection of 1 million high-quality reads, each carrying a distinct molecular identifier. Reads with shared molecular identifiers were discarded instead of being binned into consensus sequences. MiTCR, set to a Q25 quality threshold and the strictest error-elimination algorithm, was used for CDR3 identification, clonotype clustering and error correction. A nonparametric unseen species model with Euler transformation was used to estimate lower-bound total TCR beta diversity. TCRdb ran its own pipeline on the public reads, namely fastp trimming at Q25 and MiXCR clone calling, and kept in-frame beta chains. When rows share a CDR3 protein, they turn into one entry using the most common DNA and genes. The V and J calls reflect TCRdb's pipeline rather than the authors' work. For this sample the table gives approximately 800,000 distinct CDR3 sequences, of which 55% to 65% were detected only once. Roughly 26% of the sample is held by the ten biggest clonotypes.

The donors were 40 or so Caucasian individuals from Russia, aged roughly 6 to 100 years, who were systemically healthy. Roughly 9 milliliters of peripheral blood were drawn from each donor into EDTA-treated Vacutainer tubes. Ficoll-Paque density-gradient centrifugation was used to isolate PBMCs, with at least 6.5 million per sample. Trizol reagent was used to extract total RNA from the PBMCs, yielding at least 5.5 micrograms per sample. Naive CD45RAhigh/CD27high T cell percentages were measured by flow cytometry on a PBMC aliquot from every donor. On the study overall, not on this receptor specifically: Observed TCR beta diversity per million T cells fell roughly linearly with age, and a significant reduction was already apparent by age approximately 41. The long-lived group showed more naive CD4+ T cells, fewer expanded clones and increased TCR diversity than the aged group, suggesting age selection. Because donor CMV infection status was unknown, age-related changes in expanded clonotypes were potentially confounded. The percentage of naive T cells measured by flow cytometry correlated strongly with observed TCR beta diversity. Total diversity estimates from one million sequenced T cells were considered lower bounds and underestimates. Conclusive comparison of naive and antigen-experienced compartments was prevented by the profiling of bulk unsorted PBMCs.

From the cysteine up to the phenylalanine, the CDR3 has a length of 15 residues. The read is trimmed to its CDR3 DNA, 45 bases read in frame from base 1. The germline V gene specifies MDHEN as CDR1 and SYDVKM as CDR2. Relative to germline, V is missing 3 bases and J is missing 8 bases, with 10 bases of the junction outside any gene match. Concerning this clonotype: Its antigen target is currently unknown. Per-base quality was not reported, and no clone a single base away is much larger than it.

The sample taken for sequencing was blood. The V and J segments used are TRBV28 and TRBJ1-2, with 9 central nucleotides matching TRBD1. The origin of this receptor is a man aged 25-40 years in good health. The DNA is as follows: TGTGCCAGCAGTTTCCTAAGACAGGGGGGTGACGGCTACACCTTC. Its amino acids are CASSFLRQGGDGYTF.